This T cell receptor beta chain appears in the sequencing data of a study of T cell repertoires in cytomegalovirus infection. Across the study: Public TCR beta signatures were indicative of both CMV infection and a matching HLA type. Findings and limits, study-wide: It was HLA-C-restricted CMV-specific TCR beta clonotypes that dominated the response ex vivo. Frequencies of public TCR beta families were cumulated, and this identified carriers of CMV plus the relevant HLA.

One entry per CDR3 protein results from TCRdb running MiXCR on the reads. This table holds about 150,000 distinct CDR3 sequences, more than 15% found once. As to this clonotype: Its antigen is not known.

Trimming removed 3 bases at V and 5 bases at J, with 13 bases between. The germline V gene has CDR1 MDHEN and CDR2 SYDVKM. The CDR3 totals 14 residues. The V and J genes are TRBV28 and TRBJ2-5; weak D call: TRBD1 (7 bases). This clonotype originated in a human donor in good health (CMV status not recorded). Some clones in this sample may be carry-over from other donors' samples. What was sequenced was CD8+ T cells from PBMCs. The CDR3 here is CASSFGSGGETQYF. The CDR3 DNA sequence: TGTGCCAGCAGTTTCGGGTCAGGGGGGGAGACCCAGTACTTC.